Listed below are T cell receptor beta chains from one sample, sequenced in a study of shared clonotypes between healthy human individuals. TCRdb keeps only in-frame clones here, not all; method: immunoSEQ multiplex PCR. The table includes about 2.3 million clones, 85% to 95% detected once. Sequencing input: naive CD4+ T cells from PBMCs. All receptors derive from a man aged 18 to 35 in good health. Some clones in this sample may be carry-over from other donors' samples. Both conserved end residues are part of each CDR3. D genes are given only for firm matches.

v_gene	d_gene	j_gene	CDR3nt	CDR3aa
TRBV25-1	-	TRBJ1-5	TGTGCCAGCAGTGAAGGGGGCTTTGGCAATCAGCCCCAGCATTTT	CASSEGGFGNQPQHF
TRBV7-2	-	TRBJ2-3	TGTGCCAGCAGCGCCTCGTGGGGAAGGAGCACAGATACGCAGTATTTT	CASSASWGRSTDTQYF
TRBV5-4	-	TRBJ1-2	TGTGCCAGCAGCTTGGACCCGGGGCAGAACTATGGCTACACCTTC	CASSLDPGQNYGYTF
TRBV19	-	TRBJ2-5	TGTGCCAGTAGTCCTCGGGGGCTGACAGGCCAGCAAGAGACCCAGTACTTC	CASSPRGLTGQQETQYF
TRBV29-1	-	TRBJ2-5	TGCAGCGTTTTATGGCGGCCGGAGACCCAGTACTTC	CSVLWRPETQYF
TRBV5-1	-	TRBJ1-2	TGCGCCAGCAGCAACCACGGGACGGGCTATGGCTACACCTTC	CASSNHGTGYGYTF
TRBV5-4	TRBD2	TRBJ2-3	TGTGCCAGCAGCCCGCGGGAGAACAAAGATACGCAGTATTTT	CASSPRENKDTQYF
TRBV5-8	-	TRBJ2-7	TGTGCCAGCAGCTCCTATAGCTCCTACGAGCAGTACTTC	CASSSYSSYEQYF
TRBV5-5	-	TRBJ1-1	TGTGCCAGCAGCTTAGAGGTGTTTTACAGCGCTTTCTTT	CASSLEVFYSAFF
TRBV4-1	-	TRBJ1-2	TGCGCCAGCAGCCAAGATGGGGCACAGACCATGGGCTACACCTTC	CASSQDGAQTMGYTF